The entry below gives a single TCR beta chain sequence along with its context. This entry is derived from a study of cytomegalovirus exposure and HLA in healthy donors. Some clones are missing from TCRdb's copy, which holds only in-frame ones; the method was immunoSEQ multiplex PCR. The data contain 70,000 to 80,000 clones, less than 95% of them seen just once; the ten biggest clones take up approximately 3.4%. The CDR3 length is 14 residues. Germline V gene data show CDR1 as SGHTA and CDR2 as FQGNSA. V lost 4 bases to trimming and J lost 8 bases, with 17 bases between them. This sequence originates from a young woman in good health and CMV-seropositive. Sequencing was performed on PBMCs. This chain uses TRBV7-2 with TRBJ1-2; a possible D gene is TRBD1 (6 bases). CDR3 DNA sequence: TGTGCCAGCAGCTCCAGGGGCAGGGCAGGCGGCTACACCTTC. It yields the protein CASSSRGRAGGYTF.